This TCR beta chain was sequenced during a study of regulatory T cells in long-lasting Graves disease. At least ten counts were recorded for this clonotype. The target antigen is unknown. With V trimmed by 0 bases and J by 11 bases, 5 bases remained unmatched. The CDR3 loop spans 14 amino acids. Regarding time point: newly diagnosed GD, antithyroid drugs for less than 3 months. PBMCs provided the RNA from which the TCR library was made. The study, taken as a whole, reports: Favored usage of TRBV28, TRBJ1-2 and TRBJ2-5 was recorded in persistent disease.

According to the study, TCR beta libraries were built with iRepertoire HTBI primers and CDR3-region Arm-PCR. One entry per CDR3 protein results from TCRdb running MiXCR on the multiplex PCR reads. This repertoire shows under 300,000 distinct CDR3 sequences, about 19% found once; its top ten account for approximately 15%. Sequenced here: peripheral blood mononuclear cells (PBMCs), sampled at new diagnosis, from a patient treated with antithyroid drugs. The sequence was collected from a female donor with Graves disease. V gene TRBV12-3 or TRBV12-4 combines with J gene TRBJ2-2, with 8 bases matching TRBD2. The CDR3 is CASSLAARTSELFF. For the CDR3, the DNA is TGTGCCAGCAGTTTAGCGGCCCGGACTAGCGAGCTGTTTTTT.